A single TCR beta chain is shown here with its context. The V and J ends lost 5 bases and 4 bases, in that order; junction bases with no gene match: 5. Germline CDR1 and CDR2: SGHRS and YFSETQ. This CDR3 comprises 14 residues. This entry comes from a study of cytomegalovirus exposure and HLA in healthy donors. The PCR had 60 Vbeta and 13 Jbeta primers. Method: immunoSEQ multiplex PCR; TCRdb's copy keeps in-frame clones and lacks some. The table has around 130,000 clones, 81% seen once. The sample consisted of PBMCs. The sequence derives from a woman in her thirties or forties in good health and CMV-seronegative. V gene TRBV5-1 combines with J gene TRBJ1-4; 7 positions agree with TRBD1. CDR3 DNA sequence: TGCGCCAGCAGGGAGGGGGCAGGTAATGAAAAACTGTTTTTT. Translated, it gives CASREGAGNEKLFF.